A selection of T cell receptor beta chains follows, all from one sample in a study of blood T cell repertoires in COVID-19. TCRdb's table, derived via immunoSEQ multiplex PCR, lists solely in-frame clones and lacks some. Among about half a million clones listed, approximately 90% were seen once. The specimen was PBMCs or T cells enriched from blood (not recorded which). The source of these receptors is an older woman who had recovered from COVID-19. The CDR3 runs from the conserved cysteine through the conserved F or W. A D gene is named only where the DNA matches it firmly. A row's size may be missing; if present it is once, few, many or a size class.

>TRBV5-1|TRBJ2-4|NA|NA
CASSLAPLDIQYF
TGCGCCAGCAGCTTGGCCCCGTTAGACATTCAGTACTTC
>TRBV5-4|TRBJ1-2|NA|NA
CASSKQGTANYGYTF
TGTGCCAGCTCCAAACAGGGAACAGCTAACTATGGCTACACCTTC
>TRBV5-1|TRBJ1-2|TRBD1|NA
CASSLDRGYGYTF
TGCGCCAGCAGCCTGGACAGGGGTTATGGCTACACCTTC
>TRBV18|TRBJ1-3|TRBD1|NA
CASSLDRGSAGNTIYF
TGTGCCAGCTCGTTGGACAGGGGCTCCGCTGGAAACACCATATATTTT
>TRBV30|TRBJ2-3|TRBD2|NA
CAWSFKTSGGLTDTQYF
TGTGCCTGGAGCTTTAAAACTAGCGGGGGCCTCACAGATACGCAGTATTTT
>TRBV3-1/TRBV3-2|TRBJ2-5|TRBD1|NA
CASSPGTGGYETQYF
TGTGCCAGCAGCCCTGGGACAGGGGGATACGAGACCCAGTACTTC
>TRBV19|TRBJ2-3|NA|NA
CASSMGPSQGNTQYF
TGTGCCAGTAGTATGGGCCCTTCCCAGGGGAATACGCAGTATTTT
>TRBV15|TRBJ1-5|NA|NA
CATSRDSGGGQPQHF
TGTGCCACCAGCAGAGATTCCGGGGGTGGTCAGCCCCAGCATTTT
>TRBV18|TRBJ1-4|NA|NA
CASSPGLRNEKLFF
TGTGCCAGCTCGCCCGGACTTCGCAATGAAAAACTGTTTTTT
>TRBV18|TRBJ1-2|NA|NA
CASSRPSGNNYGYTF
TGTGCCAGCTCACGTCCTTCCGGGAATAACTATGGCTACACCTTC
>TRBV5-4|TRBJ1-5|NA|NA
CASSSGGVNQPQHF
TGTGCCAGCAGCTCCGGGGGGGTCAATCAGCCCCAGCATTTT
>TRBV25-1|TRBJ2-5|NA|NA
CASSEGRLYQETQYF
TGTGCCAGCAGTGAAGGGAGGTTGTACCAAGAGACCCAGTACTTC
>TRBV15|TRBJ2-6|NA|NA
CATSDRTSSGANVLTF
TGTGCCACCAGTGACAGAACCTCCTCTGGGGCCAACGTCCTGACTTTC
>TRBV5-5|TRBJ1-2|TRBD1|NA
CASSPTGGSNYGYTF
TGTGCCAGCAGCCCTACAGGGGGTTCCAACTATGGCTACACCTTC
>TRBV4-1|TRBJ2-3|TRBD2|NA
CASSQEGLAVPDTQYF
TGCGCCAGCAGCCAAGAGGGACTAGCGGTCCCAGATACGCAGTATTTT
>TRBV5-1|TRBJ2-1|NA|NA
CASSLEGRDEQFF
TGCGCCAGCAGCTTGGAGGGCAGGGATGAGCAGTTCTTC
>TRBV9|TRBJ1-5|TRBD1|NA
CASSPRQGGQPQHF
TGTGCCAGCAGCCCTCGACAGGGGGGTCAGCCCCAGCATTTT
>TRBV30|TRBJ1-1|NA|NA
CAWGQLNTEAFF
TGTGCCTGGGGACAGCTGAACACTGAAGCTTTCTTT
>TRBV6-5|TRBJ1-1|NA|NA
CASFRFLAGEAFF
TGTGCCAGCTTCCGATTTCTCGCGGGTGAAGCTTTCTTT
>TRBV3-1/TRBV3-2|TRBJ1-2|NA|NA
CASSQESRGYGYTF
TGTGCCAGCAGCCAAGAATCCCGGGGCTATGGCTACACCTTC
>TRBV5-4|TRBJ2-3|NA|NA
CASSFYEDTQYF
TGTGCCAGCAGCTTTTACGAGGATACGCAGTATTTT
>TRBV4-1|TRBJ1-6|NA|NA
CASSQVPRQSSYNSPLHF
TGCGCCAGCAGCCAAGTTCCTCGACAGAGCTCCTATAATTCACCCCTCCACTTT
>TRBV30|TRBJ1-2|NA|NA
CAWSATGLYGYTF
TGTGCCTGGAGTGCTACAGGGCTTTATGGCTACACCTTC
>TRBV2|TRBJ2-7|NA|NA
CASSVNRGGDEQYF
TGTGCCAGCAGCGTAAACAGGGGAGGCGACGAGCAGTACTTC
>TRBV5-1|TRBJ1-3|NA|NA
CATRTESSGNTIYF
TGCGCCACCCGAACAGAGAGCTCTGGAAACACCATATATTTT
>TRBV30|TRBJ2-2|TRBD1|NA
CAWQGAGGTGELFF
TGTGCCTGGCAGGGGGCCGGTGGGACCGGGGAGCTGTTTTTT
>TRBV5-1|TRBJ1-1|NA|NA
CASSAWYVELAMNTEAFF
TGCGCCAGCAGCGCTTGGTACGTAGAATTAGCCATGAACACTGAAGCTTTCTTT
>TRBV6-5|TRBJ2-2|NA|NA
CASSLYWATTGELFF
TGTGCCAGCAGCCTCTATTGGGCGACCACCGGGGAGCTGTTTTTT
>TRBV18|TRBJ2-2|NA|NA
CASSPVQFTGELFF
TGTGCCAGCTCACCAGTACAGTTTACCGGGGAGCTGTTTTTT
>TRBV14|TRBJ1-4|TRBD1|NA
CASSRETGGEKLFF
TGTGCCAGCAGCCGAGAGACAGGGGGCGAAAAACTGTTTTTT
>TRBV3-1/TRBV3-2|TRBJ1-6|NA|NA
CASQSGGLSNSPLHF
TGTGCCAGCCAAAGTGGGGGACTTTCGAATTCACCCCTCCACTTT
>TRBV18|TRBJ1-6|NA|NA
CASSPKPLRGVNSPLHF
TGTGCCAGCTCACCAAAACCCCTTCGGGGGGTGAATTCACCCCTCCACTTT
>TRBV20-1|TRBJ2-3|NA|NA
CSASHSQDHTDTQYF
TGCAGTGCCAGTCATTCACAGGATCACACAGATACGCAGTATTTT
>TRBV5-1|TRBJ2-2|NA|once
CASTPRDTRDGELFF
TGCGCCAGCACCCCCCGGGACACACGGGACGGGGAGCTGTTTTTT
>TRBV4-2|TRBJ2-4|TRBD1|NA
CASKGQLLAKNIQYF
TGTGCCAGCAAGGGACAGCTATTAGCCAAAAACATTCAGTACTTC
>TRBV5-1|TRBJ2-3|NA|NA
CASSLDIAGTDTQYF
TGCGCCAGCAGCTTGGACATAGCGGGCACAGATACGCAGTATTTT
>TRBV28|TRBJ2-1|TRBD2|NA
CASSLAGGPTDEQFF
TGTGCCAGCAGCCTAGCGGGGGGGCCGACCGATGAGCAGTTCTTC
>TRBV11-2|TRBJ2-3|TRBD2|NA
CASSFGTSGSTDTQYF
TGTGCCAGCAGCTTCGGGACTAGCGGTAGCACAGATACGCAGTATTTT
>TRBV5-1|TRBJ1-1|NA|NA
CASSLGAGMNTEAFF
TGCGCCAGCAGCTTGGGGGCAGGAATGAACACTGAAGCTTTCTTT
>TRBV6-1|TRBJ2-4|NA|NA
CASSEGTVQYF
TGTGCCAGCAGTGAAGGGACAGTTCAGTACTTC
>TRBV2|TRBJ2-3|NA|NA
CASRTRGTDTQYF
TGTGCCAGCCGTACCAGGGGCACAGATACGCAGTATTTT
>TRBV5-4|TRBJ2-3|TRBD2|NA
CASSLRSGGGDTQYF
TGTGCCAGCAGCTTGAGGAGCGGGGGGGGAGATACGCAGTATTTT
>TRBV6-1|TRBJ2-1|TRBD2|NA
CASSGVGLADLLSYNEQFF
TGTGCCAGCAGTGGAGTAGGACTAGCGGATCTCCTCTCCTACAATGAGCAGTTCTTC
>TRBV12-3/TRBV12-4|TRBJ1-1|TRBD1|few
CATQGQMNTEAFF
TGTGCCACCCAGGGACAGATGAACACTGAAGCTTTCTTT
>TRBV10-1|TRBJ1-5|NA|NA
CASSESPDQPQHF
TGCGCCAGCAGTGAGTCCCCGGATCAGCCCCAGCATTTT
>TRBV10-3|TRBJ1-4|NA|NA
CAISAQSSTNEKLFF
TGTGCCATCAGTGCCCAATCATCAACTAATGAAAAACTGTTTTTT
>TRBV24-1|TRBJ2-3|TRBD2|NA
CATSDLGLAGAQTQYF
TGTGCCACCAGTGACCTCGGACTAGCGGGGGCCCAAACGCAGTATTTT
>TRBV6-5|TRBJ1-5|NA|NA
CASSFSRYQPQHF
TGTGCCAGCAGTTTTAGCCGGTATCAGCCCCAGCATTTT
>TRBV21-1|TRBJ1-5|NA|NA
CASSNRGQENQPQHF
TGTGCCAGCAGCAACCGGGGTCAAGAGAATCAGCCCCAGCATTTT
>TRBV4-1|TRBJ1-4|NA|NA
CASSQEGAGSEKLFF
TGCGCCAGCAGCCAAGAAGGGGCGGGGTCGGAAAAACTGTTTTTT
>TRBV2|TRBJ1-2|NA|NA
CASTEAGTYGYTF
TGTGCCAGCACCGAAGCGGGGACATACGGCTACACCTTC
>TRBV10-3|TRBJ2-5|TRBD2|NA
CAIRGLAGGWETQYF
TGTGCCATCAGGGGACTAGCGGGGGGCTGGGAGACCCAGTACTTC
>TRBV6-4|TRBJ1-1|NA|NA
CASSDGGEEAFF
TGTGCCAGCAGTGACGGGGGGGAGGAAGCTTTCTTT
>TRBV18|TRBJ2-7|NA|once
CASSPRVDREGEQYF
TGTGCCAGCTCACCTCGCGTGGACAGGGAGGGCGAGCAGTACTTC